This TCR beta chain was retrieved from a study of blood T cells in healthy people across ages. Next came a second PCR, run for roughly 6 to 11 cycles, which used a sample-barcoded 5' primer along with a J-beta primer mix. Every cDNA molecule bore a tag from a template-switch adaptor containing 12 random nucleotides. A single record per CDR3 protein comes from TCRdb applying MiXCR to the 5' RACE reads. The sample has around 1,500,000 distinct CDR3 sequences, about 43% seen once. CDR1 is LGHNA and CDR2 is YNFKEQ in the germline V gene. The CDR3 has 12 amino acids. V dropped 0 bases and J dropped 9; count of bases not matched to a gene: 2. Worth noting for this clonotype: What it binds is not known.

Every participating donor contributed approximately 10 milliliters of peripheral blood through a draw. General observations from the study: Changes in expanded clonotypes were possibly confounded, as the CMV status of donors was unknown.

This receptor was obtained from a woman between 18 and 30 years old in good health. The sequencing input was blood. The chain recombines TRBV4-2 with TRBJ2-7; 7 nucleotides match TRBD2. The CDR3 protein is CASSQDREVQYF. CDR3 coding DNA: TGTGCCAGCAGCCAAGACCGGGAGGTGCAGTACTTC.